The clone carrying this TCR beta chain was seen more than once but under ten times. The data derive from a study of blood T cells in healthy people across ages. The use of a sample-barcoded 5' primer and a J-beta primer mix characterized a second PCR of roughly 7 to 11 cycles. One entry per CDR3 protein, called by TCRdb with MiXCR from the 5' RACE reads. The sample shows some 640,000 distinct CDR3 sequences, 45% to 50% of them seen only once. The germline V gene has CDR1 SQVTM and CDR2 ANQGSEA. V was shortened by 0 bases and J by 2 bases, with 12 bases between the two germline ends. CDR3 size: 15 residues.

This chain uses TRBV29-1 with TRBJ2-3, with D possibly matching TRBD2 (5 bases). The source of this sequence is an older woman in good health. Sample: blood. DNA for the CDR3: TGCAGCGTTGAAGATTGGACGGGAAACACAGATACGCAGTATTTT. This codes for CSVEDWTGNTDTQYF.